This is a list of T cell receptor beta chains from one sample in a study of T cells in Graves' hyperthyroidism and ophthalmopathy. TCRdb reanalysed the multiplex PCR reads using MiXCR and keeps one entry per CDR3 protein. The sample shows 370,000 or so distinct CDR3 sequences, 15% to 18% of them seen only once. The sample taken for sequencing was blood. The receptors come from a woman between 18 and 29 years old with Graves' hyperthyroidism that later progressed to Graves' ophthalmopathy. Each CDR3 is given with its conserved first and last residue. Each record gives: clone size, V gene, D gene, J gene, CDR3 DNA, CDR3 protein. A D gene is named only where the DNA matches it firmly. Clone size is shown for a subset of rows, as once, few, many or a class of expanded clone.

many	TRBV7-9	.	TRBJ2-3	TGTGCCAGCAGAACAGGGAAGGGATGGCCAGATACGCAGTATTTT	CASRTGKGWPDTQYF
few	TRBV7-8	.	TRBJ1-6	TGTGCCAGCAGCTTATTTACAGGTGGATCACCCCTCCACTTT	CASSLFTGGSPLHF
many	TRBV3-1	.	TRBJ2-7	TGTGCCAGCAGCCAAGATCCTCGCCACGAGCAGTACTTC	CASSQDPRHEQYF
.	TRBV19	.	TRBJ2-7	TGTGCCAGTAGTATAGCGGCTTGGGGCGAGCAGTACTTC	CASSIAAWGEQYF
.	TRBV7-6	TRBD2	TRBJ2-7	TGTGCCAGCAGTTTCCGGGGACTAGCGGGAGGACCTTCCTACGAGCAGTACTTC	CASSFRGLAGGPSYEQYF
.	TRBV3-1	TRBD1	TRBJ1-1	TGTGCCAGCAGCCGATTAGGGGGCTACAATACTGAAGCTTTCTTT	CASSRLGGYNTEAFF
.	TRBV4-1	.	TRBJ2-1	TGCGCCAGCAGCCAAGGCGTCCTAGCTCCCAATGAGCAGTTCTTC	CASSQGVLAPNEQFF
many	TRBV4-2	TRBD2	TRBJ2-7	TGTGCCAGCAGCCAGCCTAGCGGGAGTGCCTACGAGCAGTACTTC	CASSQPSGSAYEQYF
few	TRBV20-1	TRBD2	TRBJ2-1	TGCAGTGCTAGAGATAGCGGGAGGGCCTACAATGAGCAGTTCTTC	CSARDSGRAYNEQFF
.	TRBV5-4	TRBD2	TRBJ2-7	TGTGCCAGCAGCTTGGGCGGGACTCCCGGGAGGTACGAGCAGTACTTC	CASSLGGTPGRYEQYF
many	TRBV18	.	TRBJ2-5	TGTGCCAGCTCACCCTTGCGTAAGAGGGAGACCCAGTACTTC	CASSPLRKRETQYF
many	TRBV27	.	TRBJ2-5	TGTGCCAGCAGTTTGGCCTCCGGGACTCTGTACTTC	CASSLASGTLYF
few	TRBV5-1	.	TRBJ1-1	TGCGCCAGCAGCTTCGGTTTGGGTACTGAAGCTTTCTTT	CASSFGLGTEAFF
many	TRBV20-1	TRBD2	TRBJ2-7	TGCAGTGCCAGGGGGACTAGCGGGAGGGCCGCGCACTACGAGCAGTACTTC	CSARGTSGRAAHYEQYF
many	TRBV28	.	TRBJ1-4	TGTGCCAGCAGTTTATGGTCAGGGAATAATGAAAAACTGTTTTTT	CASSLWSGNNEKLFF
.	TRBV19	TRBD1	TRBJ1-2	TGTGCCAGTACAGGGGGGGCGCGGAGCTATGGCTACACCTTC	CASTGGARSYGYTF
.	TRBV6-1	.	TRBJ2-2	TGTGCCAGCAAGGGGGATCCTTACACCGGGGAGCTGTTTTTT	CASKGDPYTGELFF
many	TRBV27	TRBD1	TRBJ2-7	TGTGCCAGCAGTCGATTGGGACAGGGCTTATACGAGCAGTACTTC	CASSRLGQGLYEQYF
many	TRBV7-9	.	TRBJ2-7	TGTGCCAGCAGCCCAAGTCAGGGTGTCCCGTACGAGCAGTACTTC	CASSPSQGVPYEQYF
few	TRBV5-1	TRBD2	TRBJ2-7	TGCGCCAGCAGCTTCCGTCTAGCGGGAGGGGGCGAGCAGTACTTC	CASSFRLAGGGEQYF
few	TRBV6-5	TRBD2	TRBJ2-1	TGTGCCAGCAGTTACGCGGGACTAGCGGGAGTTGAGCAGTTCTTC	CASSYAGLAGVEQFF
many	TRBV29-1	.	TRBJ1-1	TGCAGCGGGGGGACACAGGCGAACACTGAAGCTTTCTTT	CSGGTQANTEAFF
many	TRBV3-1	.	TRBJ1-1	TGTGCCAGCAGCCAAGCTGGCGGGGGTGCTGAAGCTTTCTTT	CASSQAGGGAEAFF
few	TRBV10-3	TRBD1	TRBJ1-3	TGTGCCATCAGTGAGTCGCTGACAGGGGCTGGAAACACCATATATTTT	CAISESLTGAGNTIYF
few	TRBV6-1	TRBD1	TRBJ1-2	TGTGCCAGCAGTCTAGACAGGGGACGCTATGGCTACACCTTC	CASSLDRGRYGYTF
.	TRBV12-5	.	TRBJ2-3	TGTGCTAGTGGTTTGGGTATAGCAGATACGCAGTATTTT	CASGLGIADTQYF
many	TRBV11-2	.	TRBJ1-1	TGTGCCAGCAGCTTAGATCCAGGGAGGGAGGCTTTCTTT	CASSLDPGREAFF
many	TRBV2	.	TRBJ1-1	TGTGCCAGCAGAGGGGGGAGGTTGGGGGCTTTCTTT	CASRGGRLGAFF
few	TRBV20-1	.	TRBJ2-7	TGCAGTGCTAGAGAGACCCCGAACTCCTACGAGCAGTACTTC	CSARETPNSYEQYF
.	TRBV25-1	TRBD1	TRBJ1-1	TGTGCCAGCAGTGAAGACAGGGAGTTGGCCACTGAAGCTTTCTTT	CASSEDRELATEAFF
many	TRBV6-1	.	TRBJ1-1	TGTGCCAGCAGTTATAGGTACAACACTGAAGCTTTCTTT	CASSYRYNTEAFF
many	TRBV5-6	TRBD1	TRBJ1-2	TGTGCCAGCAGCCCACAGGGGGCCTATGGCTACACCTTC	CASSPQGAYGYTF
once	TRBV7-2	.	TRBJ1-3	TGTGCCAGCAGCCCCCTGCCCCAGGGGCCCTCCTCTGGAAACACCATATATTTT	CASSPLPQGPSSGNTIYF
few	TRBV5-4	.	TRBJ2-4	TGTGCCAGCAGCTTGGCCGCAGACGCCAAAAACATTCAGTACTTC	CASSLAADAKNIQYF
.	TRBV9	.	TRBJ1-3	TGTGCCAGCAGCGCCCCGGACGGCTCTGGAAACACCATATATTTT	CASSAPDGSGNTIYF
few	TRBV24-1	.	TRBJ2-1	TGTGCCAGTTCCCGGGACGAACTTTACAATGAGCAGTTCTTC	CASSRDELYNEQFF
few	TRBV4-1	TRBD1	TRBJ2-2	TGCGCCAGCAGCCAAGTACAGGGGGCCAACACCGGGGAGCTGTTTTTT	CASSQVQGANTGELFF
many	TRBV28	TRBD2	TRBJ2-1	TGTGCCAGTTTTCCAATAGCGGGCTACAATGAGCAGTTCTTC	CASFPIAGYNEQFF
.	TRBV24-1	.	TRBJ2-3	TGTGCCACCAGTGATGGAAGAAAAGATACGCAGTATTTT	CATSDGRKDTQYF